One and the same sample provided the 29 T cell receptor beta chains below, sequenced in a study of Graves' ophthalmopathy and Graves' hyperthyroidism. The authors amplified TCR beta CDR3 regions, and they did so from RNA transcripts for repertoire sequencing. HTBI-primed RT-PCR formed the first round, and a multiplex PCR formed the second. TCRdb reprocessed the multiplex PCR reads with MiXCR, giving one entry per CDR3 protein. Here the sample spans 150,000 to 200,000 distinct CDR3 sequences, roughly two fifths being singletons. Sequenced input: peripheral blood. The receptors were sampled from a man in his thirties or forties with Graves' ophthalmopathy.

In its sample, this clonotype was seen many times. The chain employs TRBV7-9 and TRBJ1-2; D is unclear. Per the germline V gene, CDR1 is SEHNR and CDR2 is FQNEAQ (reference sequence). This CDR3 has 14 residues. V was trimmed by 1 base and J by 7 bases, leaving 13 bases between them. CDR3 protein: CASSLEGPPIGYTF. In nucleotides, the CDR3 is TGTGCCAGCAGCTTAGAAGGGCCGCCTATTGGCTACACCTTC.

This chain links TRBV6-2 or TRBV6-3 with TRBJ2-7; D may be TRBD1 or TRBD2 (5 bases each). Per germline, CDR1 MNHEY and CDR2 SVGEGT. This CDR3 spans 16 amino acids. Trimming shortened V by 0 bases and J by 3 bases, and 15 bases separated the two germline ends. The CDR3 nucleotides are TGTGCCAGCAGTTACTCTCCCCGGGACCCAAGCTACGAGCAGTACTTC. Protein product: CASSYSPRDPSYEQYF.

The rearrangement uses TRBV6-1 and TRBJ1-3; maybe TRBD1 (5 bases). The CDR3 covers 14 residues. Germline values: CDR1 MNHNS, CDR2 SASEGT. Between the trimmed V and J ends, which lost 8 bases and 0 bases, there was a span of 11 bases. In nucleotides, the CDR3 is TGTGCCAGCCTCGGGGGGAACTCTGGAAACACCATATATTTT. Protein: CASLGGNSGNTIYF.

The table lists this clonotype with many counts. The rearrangement joins TRBV24-1 to TRBJ2-2; TRBD1 matches 8 bases. Germline V gene sequence: CDR1 KGHDR, CDR2 SFDVKD. The CDR3 extends over 15 amino acids. V was pared by 0 bases and J by 7 bases, with 3 bases of the junction left unmatched. CDR3 region: CATSDLRQGYGELFF. The CDR3 bases are TGTGCCACCAGTGATTTGAGACAGGGGTACGGGGAGCTGTTTTTT.

This clonotype was recorded once. V and J are TRBV5-1 and TRBJ2-2; D is possibly TRBD2 (5 bases). This CDR3 has 15 residues. Trimming stripped 4 bases from V and 6 bases from J, with 16 bases between. In germline, CDR1 is SGHRS, CDR2 YFSETQ. The CDR3 is CASSVRDLASGELFF. The DNA of the CDR3 is TGCGCCAGCAGCGTCCGAGATTTAGCGTCCGGGGAGCTGTTTTTT.

The table lists this clonotype with many counts. V and J are TRBV20-1 and TRBJ1-6, with D possibly TRBD1 on 6 matching bases. Trimming cost V 5 bases and J 5 bases, with 16 bases left between them. Germline CDR1 reads DFQATT; CDR2 reads SNEGSKA (reference sequence). The CDR3 totals 15 residues. The CDR3 DNA follows: TGCAGTGCTCATACAGGGACTACCAATAATTCACCCCTCCACTTT. Residues: CSAHTGTTNNSPLHF.

The sample holds many counts of this clonotype. The chain employs TRBV29-1 and TRBJ1-1; D gene uncertain. V was trimmed by 4 bases and J by 6 bases, leaving 12 bases between them. Germline V gene sequence: CDR1 SQVTM, CDR2 ANQGSEA. There are 12 residues in the CDR3. The CDR3 loop reads CSVVGNGAEAFF. DNA for the CDR3: TGCAGCGTTGTTGGGAATGGGGCTGAAGCTTTCTTT.

Details on this clonotype: At one end, the junction sequence differs from germline, possibly due to a read error. The gene calls are TRBV12-3 or TRBV12-4 and TRBJ1-5, with D possibly TRBD1 on 6 matching bases. There are 11 residues in the CDR3. CDR3 loop: CASSYGQHQHF. CDR3 DNA: TGTGCCAGCAGTTACGGACAGCACCAGCATTTT.

V gene TRBV2 combines with J gene TRBJ2-2; 10 bases line up with TRBD2. The CDR3 loop spans 13 amino acids. After removal of 8 bases from V and 6 bases from J, the junction contained 3 bases not matched to a gene. Germline CDR1 reads SNHLY; CDR2 reads FYNNEI. The CDR3 reads CASLAGEAGELFF. CDR3 DNA sequence: TGTGCCAGCCTAGCGGGAGAGGCCGGGGAGCTGTTTTTT.

The chain joins TRBV7-3 to TRBJ2-7; D is uncertain. Germline V CDR1 and CDR2: SGHTA, FQGTGA. This CDR3 has 14 amino acids. Between the trimmed V and J ends, which lost 5 bases and 0 bases, there was a span of 11 bases. The CDR3 reads CASSPRPGSYEQYF. CDR3 sequence (DNA): TGTGCCAGCAGCCCAAGACCGGGCTCCTACGAGCAGTACTTC.

V gene TRBV6-1 combines with J gene TRBJ1-1; D gene uncertain. The CDR3 spans 13 residues. Germline V gene data show CDR1 as MNHNS and CDR2 as SASEGT. V was cut by 6 bases and J by 3 bases, with 11 bases left in between. CDR3 bases: TGTGCCAGCAGCTCAAAGAGGGACACTGAAGCTTTCTTT. It yields the protein CASSSKRDTEAFF.

The gene calls are TRBV6-2 or TRBV6-3 and TRBJ1-5; TRBD1 matches at 9 bases. This CDR3 has 14 residues. Germline-derived CDR1 and CDR2 are MNHEY and SVGEGT. J lost 3 bases, V lost 6 bases, and 3 bases had no gene match. Here the CDR3 DNA reads TGTGCCAGCAGCAGACAGGGGGTCAATCAGCCCCAGCATTTT. This gives the protein CASSRQGVNQPQHF.

This clonotype was detected many times. The chain couples TRBV7-2 to TRBJ2-2; 7 nucleotides line up with TRBD2. The CDR3 contains 15 residues. The junction had 5 bases not matched to a gene; V was cut back by 3 bases and J by 4 bases. CDR1 SGHTA and CDR2 FQGNSA come from the germline V gene. The CDR3 reads CASSFYGGSTGELFF. CDR3 DNA: TGTGCCAGCAGCTTCTACGGGGGGAGCACCGGGGAGCTGTTTTTT.

CDR3 protein: CASSLVWGNTEAFF. CDR3 coding DNA: TGTGCCAGCAGCTTAGTGTGGGGGAACACTGAAGCTTTCTTT. The chain recombines TRBV11-2 with TRBJ1-1; no definite D call. The CDR3 is made up of 14 amino acids. The germline CDR1 and CDR2 sequences are SGHAT and FQNNGV. Deletions cut 1 base from V and 1 base from J, with 7 bases between.

The chain employs TRBV27 and TRBJ1-5; possibly TRBD1 for D (6 bases). Trimming pared 5 bases from V and 3 bases from J, leaving 11 bases between. CDR1 MNHEY and CDR2 SMNVEV come from the germline V gene (reference sequence). The CDR3 consists of 14 residues. In DNA, the CDR3 is TGTGCCAGCAGTCTCAGGGGTTTCAATCAGCCCCAGCATTTT. It translates to CASSLRGFNQPQHF.

Only a few counts were recorded for this clonotype. The chain carries TRBV6-1 and TRBJ2-7; D call uncertain. Trimming removed 6 bases from V and 2 bases from J, with 8 bases in between. This CDR3 has 12 amino acids. Germline loops: CDR1 MNHNS, CDR2 SASEGT. CDR3 DNA: TGTGCCAGCAGAGGATCGACCTACGAGCAGTACTTC. Translating it yields CASRGSTYEQYF.

The table lists this clonotype with a few counts. The rearrangement joins TRBV12-3 or TRBV12-4 to TRBJ2-7, with TRBD2 matching over 10 bases. This CDR3 spans 15 amino acids. With 2 bases clipped from V and 5 bases from J, the junction kept 6 bases outside the gene matches. The chain's CDR3 is CASSLQAGGPHEQYF. In DNA form, the CDR3 reads TGTGCCAGCAGTTTACAAGCGGGGGGGCCCCACGAGCAGTACTTC.

This clonotype was observed many times. V and J are TRBV7-3 and TRBJ1-5, with D maybe TRBD1 (5 bases). This CDR3 is built from 18 residues. V was cut by 4 bases and J by 5 bases, with 24 bases left in between. The V gene's germline CDR1 is SGHTA and CDR2 FQGTGA. CDR3 bases: TGTGCCAGCAGCTCCCCCCCCCGGGGCCACCCGGGCGATCAGCCCCAGCATTTT. Amino acids: CASSSPPRGHPGDQPQHF.

This clonotype showed up many times. This chain links TRBV18 with TRBJ1-1, with unresolved D. Germline V CDR1 and CDR2: KGHSH, LQKENI. Trimming cost V 3 bases and J 7 bases, with 9 bases left between them. The CDR3 covers 12 residues. CDR3 nucleotide sequence: TGTGCCAGCTCACCGGACGGAAGTGAAGCTTTCTTT. Translating it yields CASSPDGSEAFF.

This clonotype was detected many times. The genes are TRBV10-3 and TRBJ1-1, with a weak D call TRBD1 (5 bases). With 4 bases removed from V and 3 bases from J, the gap between germline ends came to 15 bases. The CDR3 contains 15 residues. The germline V gene encodes CDR1 ENHRY and CDR2 SYGVKD. The chain's CDR3 is CAISAVRGEDTEAFF. Written as DNA, the CDR3 is TGTGCCATCAGTGCGGTAAGGGGCGAGGACACTGAAGCTTTCTTT.

The chain uses TRBV12-3 or TRBV12-4 and TRBJ1-2; D not resolved. V gave up 3 bases and J gave up 6 bases, with 11 bases separating them. This CDR3 is 13 amino acids long. CDR3 nucleotides: TGTGCCAGCAGTTTCCGGACGGACGATGGCTACACCTTC. Translation gives CASSFRTDDGYTF.

The rearrangement links TRBV6-1 to TRBJ2-5, with 7 bases lining up with TRBD1. CDR1 is MNHNS and CDR2 is SASEGT in the germline V gene. The CDR3 is 13 amino acids. V lost 6 bases and J lost 4; bases outside the gene matches: 5. The CDR3 reads CASRGGQSETQYF. In DNA form, the CDR3 reads TGTGCCAGCAGAGGGGGACAGTCAGAGACCCAGTACTTC.

The CDR3 sequence: CASSLLGLGYEQYF. CDR3 coding DNA: TGTGCCAGCAGCTTGTTAGGATTAGGGTACGAGCAGTACTTC. The rearrangement uses TRBV7-9 and TRBJ2-7; the D is unclear. The CDR3 has 14 residues. V shed 3 bases and J shed 4 bases, with 13 bases lying between them. From germline, CDR1 is SEHNR and CDR2 FQNEAQ (reference sequence). The variable domain in full, with the rest retrieved from reference TRBV7-9 and TRBJ2-7, is DTGVSQNPRHKITKRGQNVTFRCDPISEHNRLYWYRQTLGQGPEFLTYFQNEAQLEKSRLLSDRFSAERPKGSFSTLEIQRTEQGDSAMYLCASSLLGLGYEQYFGPGTRLTVT.

This clonotype was picked up many times. The chain uses TRBV12-3 or TRBV12-4 and TRBJ2-5; 9 positions agree with TRBD2. CDR3 length: 15 amino acids. The V and J ends lost 5 bases and 4 bases, in that order; junction bases with no gene match: 8. In DNA, the CDR3 is TGTGCCAGCAGTACTGGGACTAGCTCTCGAGAGACCCAGTACTTC. Translated, it gives CASSTGTSSRETQYF.

This clonotype was detected many times. The CDR3 protein is CASRGYEQYF. The CDR3 coding sequence is TGTGCCAGCAGGGGCTACGAGCAGTACTTC. V gene TRBV6-2 or TRBV6-3 combines with J gene TRBJ2-7; D gene uncertain. Germline-derived CDR1 and CDR2 are MNHEY and SVGEGT. Trimming cost V 6 bases and J 3 bases, with 3 bases left between them. CDR3 length: 10 amino acids.

This clonotype was detected many times. The chain uses TRBV24-1 and TRBJ2-5; 9 bases align to TRBD2. The CDR3 loop spans 16 amino acids. Germline V gene sequence: CDR1 KGHDR, CDR2 SFDVKD. The V and J ends lost 3 bases and 1 base, in that order; junction bases with no gene match: 5. CDR3 region: CATSDPLAGFQETQYF. The CDR3 nucleotides are TGTGCCACCAGTGATCCTCTAGCGGGGTTCCAAGAGACCCAGTACTTC.

This clonotype was recorded at least ten times. The chain combines TRBV7-2 with TRBJ2-5, with 7 bases identical to TRBD1. CDR1 and CDR2 (germline): SGHTA, FQGNSA. J was trimmed by 14 bases and V by 5 bases; bases with no gene match: 8. The CDR3 loop spans 11 amino acids. CDR3 residues: CASSNRQGPYF. CDR3 coding DNA: TGTGCCAGCAGCAACAGACAGGGCCCATACTTC.

The V and J genes are TRBV28 and TRBJ2-7; the D call may be TRBD1 or TRBD2 (5 bases each). Germline values: CDR1 MDHEN, CDR2 SYDVKM. Trimming removed 6 bases from V and 4 bases from J, with 13 bases in between. The CDR3 runs to 13 residues. The CDR3 loop is CASRGRGRYEQYF. The CDR3, as DNA: TGTGCCAGCAGGGGACGGGGTCGGTACGAGCAGTACTTC.

This clonotype was detected ten times or more. V gene TRBV6-7 combines with J gene TRBJ2-5; weak D call: TRBD1 (6 bases). TRBV6-7 is recorded as an ORF, its role being uncertain. Trimming stripped 2 bases from V and 7 bases from J, with 14 bases between. The CDR3 covers 14 residues. The CDR3 loop is CASSYRGKSGTQYF. The CDR3 DNA is TGTGCCAGCAGTTACAGGGGGAAGAGTGGGACCCAGTACTTC.